This T cell receptor beta chain came from a study of blood T cell repertoires in COVID-19. The overall study: Donors in the United States, Italy and Spain gave samples during acute or convalescent COVID-19. PBMCs, B-cell-depleted T cells, or T cells provided the cDNA or gDNA that made up the material.

In the study's own analysis: By means of reference gene primer amplification, nucleated cell counts were estimated. The method was immunoSEQ multiplex PCR; TCRdb's version includes in-frame clones alone and lacks a portion of them. V, J and clone size are taken as reported in that table, and D and trimming were inferred from the DNA itself. This sample has 81,000 or so clones, with approximately 78% found just once. V shed 3 bases and J shed 0 bases, with 14 bases lying between them. This CDR3 spans 16 amino acids. Germline CDR1 is LNHDA and CDR2 is SQIVND (reference sequence). This receptor was obtained from a human donor in a cohort sampled during active COVID-19. Sequences were obtained from peripheral blood. The chain recombines TRBV19 with TRBJ2-5; perhaps TRBD2 as D (5 bases). The CDR3 region is CASSMRAGGYQETQYF. In DNA, the CDR3 is TGTGCCAGTAGTATGAGGGCGGGCGGGTACCAAGAGACCCAGTACTTC.